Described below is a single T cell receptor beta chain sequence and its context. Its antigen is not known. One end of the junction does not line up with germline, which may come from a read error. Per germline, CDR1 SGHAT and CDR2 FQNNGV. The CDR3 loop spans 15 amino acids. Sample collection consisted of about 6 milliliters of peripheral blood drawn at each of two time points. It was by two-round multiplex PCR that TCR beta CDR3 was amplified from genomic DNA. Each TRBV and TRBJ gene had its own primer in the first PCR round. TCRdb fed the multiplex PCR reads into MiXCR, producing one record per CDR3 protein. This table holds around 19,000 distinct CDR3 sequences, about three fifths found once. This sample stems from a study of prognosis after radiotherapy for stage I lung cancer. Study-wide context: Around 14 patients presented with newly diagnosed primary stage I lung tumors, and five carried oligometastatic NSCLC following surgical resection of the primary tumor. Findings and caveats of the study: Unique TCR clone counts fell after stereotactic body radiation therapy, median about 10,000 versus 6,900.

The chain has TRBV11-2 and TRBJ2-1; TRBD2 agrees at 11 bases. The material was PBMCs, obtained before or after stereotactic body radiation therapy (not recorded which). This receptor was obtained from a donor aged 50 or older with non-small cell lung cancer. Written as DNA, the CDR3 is TGTGCCAGCAGCTCCGGGACTAGCGGATACAATGTGCAGTTCTTC. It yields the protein CASSSGTSGYNVQFF. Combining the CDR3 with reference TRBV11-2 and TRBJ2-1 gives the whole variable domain EAGVAQSPRYKIIEKRQSVAFWCNPISGHATLYWYQQILGQGPKLLIQFQNNGVVDDSQLPKDRFSAERLKGVDSTLKIQPAKLEDSAVYLCASSSGTSGYNVQFFGPGTRLTVL.